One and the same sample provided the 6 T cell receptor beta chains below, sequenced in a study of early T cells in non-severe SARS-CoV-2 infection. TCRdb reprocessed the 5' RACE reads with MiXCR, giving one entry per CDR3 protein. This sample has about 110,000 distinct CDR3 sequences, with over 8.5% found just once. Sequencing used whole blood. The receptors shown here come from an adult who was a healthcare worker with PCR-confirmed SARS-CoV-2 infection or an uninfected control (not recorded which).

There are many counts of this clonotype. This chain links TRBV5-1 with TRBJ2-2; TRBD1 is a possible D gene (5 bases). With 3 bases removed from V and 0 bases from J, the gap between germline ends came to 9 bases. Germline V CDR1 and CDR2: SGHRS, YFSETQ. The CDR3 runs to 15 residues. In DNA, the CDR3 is TGCGCCAGCAGCTGGGGCGGCCCGAACACCGGGGAGCTGTTTTTT. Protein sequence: CASSWGGPNTGELFF.

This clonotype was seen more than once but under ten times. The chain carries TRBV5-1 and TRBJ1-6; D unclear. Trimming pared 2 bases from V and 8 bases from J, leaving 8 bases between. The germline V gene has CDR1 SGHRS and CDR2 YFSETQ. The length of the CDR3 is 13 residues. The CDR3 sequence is CASSLKVDSPLHF. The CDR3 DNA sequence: TGCGCCAGCAGCTTAAAAGTCGATTCACCCCTCCACTTT.

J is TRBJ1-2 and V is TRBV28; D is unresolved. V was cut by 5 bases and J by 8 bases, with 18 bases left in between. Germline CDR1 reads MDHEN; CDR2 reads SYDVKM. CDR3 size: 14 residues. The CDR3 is CASSPGDLARGYTF. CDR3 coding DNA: TGTGCCAGCAGTCCCGGAGACTTAGCAAGGGGCTACACCTTC.

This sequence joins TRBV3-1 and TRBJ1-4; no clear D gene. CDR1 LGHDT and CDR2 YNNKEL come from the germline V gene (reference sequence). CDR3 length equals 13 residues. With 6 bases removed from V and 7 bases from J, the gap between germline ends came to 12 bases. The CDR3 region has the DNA TGTGCCAGCAGACAGCACGGAGTTGAAAAACTGTTTTTT. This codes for CASRQHGVEKLFF. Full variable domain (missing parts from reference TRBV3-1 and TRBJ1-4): DTAVSQTPKYLVTQMGNDKSIKCEQNLGHDTMYWYKQDSKKFLKIMFSYNNKELIINETVPNRFSPKSPDKAHLNLHINSLELGDSAVYFCASRQHGVEKLFFGSGTQLSVL.

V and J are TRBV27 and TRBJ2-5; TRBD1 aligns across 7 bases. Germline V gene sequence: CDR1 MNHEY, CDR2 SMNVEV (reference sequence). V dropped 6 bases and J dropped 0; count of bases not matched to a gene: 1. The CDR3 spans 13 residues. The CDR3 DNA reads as TGTGCCAGCAGGACAGGGTACCAAGAGACCCAGTACTTC. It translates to CASRTGYQETQYF.

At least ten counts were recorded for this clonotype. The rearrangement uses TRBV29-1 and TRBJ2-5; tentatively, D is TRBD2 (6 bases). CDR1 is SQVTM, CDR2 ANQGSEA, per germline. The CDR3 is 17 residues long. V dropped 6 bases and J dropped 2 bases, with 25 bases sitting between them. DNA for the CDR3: TGCAGCGTCACTAATCCAAGACCCTGGGAGGCACAAGAGACCCAGTACTTC. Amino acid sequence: CSVTNPRPWEAQETQYF.